These 29 T cell receptor beta chains were sequenced from one sample in a study of blood T cells in healthy people across ages. It was with a sample-barcoded 5' primer and a J-beta primer mix that a second PCR of roughly 7 to 12 cycles was run. TCRdb called the 5' RACE reads again in MiXCR, with one record for every CDR3 protein. The data hold roughly 900,000 distinct CDR3 sequences, with around 49% observed a single time. Sequenced material: blood. These receptors all come from a man younger than 45 in good health.

The rearrangement joins TRBV12-3 or TRBV12-4 to TRBJ1-4, with D uncertain. V gave up 4 bases and J gave up 8 bases, with 8 bases separating them. This CDR3 has 12 amino acids. CDR3 protein: CASSWTAEKLFF. The CDR3 DNA follows: TGTGCCAGCAGTTGGACCGCCGAAAAACTGTTTTTT.

The V and J genes are TRBV7-9 and TRBJ2-5, with no clear D. The germline V and J ends were trimmed by 3 bases and 5 bases, with 10 bases remaining between them. Germline CDR1 SEHNR, CDR2 FQNEAQ (reference sequence). The CDR3 spans 13 residues. The CDR3 is CASSLDLVETQYF. CDR3 sequence (DNA): TGTGCCAGCAGCTTGGATCTGGTGGAGACCCAGTACTTC.

The CDR3: CARCHPSGGRNEQYF. The DNA for the CDR3 is TGCGCCAGATGCCACCCTAGCGGGGGGAGGAACGAGCAGTACTTC. J is TRBJ2-1 and V is TRBV4-1; TRBD2 matches at 11 bases. The DNA end favors TRBJ2-7, so the J call may be wrong. Germline lookup yields CDR1 MGHRA and CDR2 YSYEKL. CDR3 length: 15 amino acids.

The rearrangement joins TRBV2 to TRBJ2-3, with a tentative D call TRBD1 (6 bases). CDR1 SNHLY and CDR2 FYNNEI come from the germline V gene. The CDR3 has 15 amino acids. Trimming took off 7 bases at V and 1 base at J, with 15 bases between the two ends. Written as DNA, the CDR3 is TGTGCCAGCATTATGACAGGCCCAGGCACAGATACGCAGTATTTT. It yields the protein CASIMTGPGTDTQYF.

The chain joins TRBV28 to TRBJ1-6; D not resolved. Germline CDR1 is MDHEN and CDR2 is SYDVKM. V lost 4 bases to trimming and J lost 6 bases, with 10 bases between them. The CDR3 contains 14 residues. CDR3 sequence reads: CASSSGLLNSPLHF. The CDR3 DNA reads as TGTGCCAGCAGTTCCGGACTACTTAATTCACCCCTCCACTTT.

V gene TRBV6-4 combines with J gene TRBJ2-1; 7 bases are a match to TRBD1. Germline V lookup: CDR1 MRHNA, CDR2 SNTAGT. V shed 4 bases, J shed 9 bases, and the junction held 18 bases outside the gene matches. This CDR3 has 17 amino acids. The CDR3 sequence is CASSGSGSGQVACEQFF. CDR3 nucleotide sequence: TGTGCCAGCAGTGGCTCAGGTTCAGGACAGGTGGCGTGTGAGCAGTTCTTC.

A single count supports this clonotype. V is TRBV6-2 or TRBV6-3 and J is TRBJ1-2; D gene unclear. The V end was cut by 4 bases, the J end by 3 bases, with 6 bases between. The CDR3 is 12 residues long. The V gene's germline CDR1 is MNHEY and CDR2 SVGEGT. For the CDR3, the DNA is TGTGCCAGCAGTTTAGTCCACTATGGCTACACCTTC. This translates into CASSLVHYGYTF.

With regard to this clonotype: Since a much larger clone is just one base distant, this may be a read error. The chain recombines TRBV3-1 with TRBJ2-7; D possibly corresponds to TRBD1 (5 bases). The CDR3 extends over 12 amino acids. CDR1 is LGHDT, CDR2 YNNKEL, per germline (reference sequence). CDR3 in DNA: TGTGCCAGCAACCAACTGTCAGGGGAGCAGTACTTC. The encoded protein is CASNQLSGEQYF.

V gene TRBV27 combines with J gene TRBJ2-7; TRBD2 agrees at 8 bases. Looked up from germline, CDR1 is MNHEY and CDR2 is SMNVEV (reference sequence). V lost 2 bases to trimming and J lost 2 bases; unmatched junction nucleotides: 5. This CDR3 spans 15 amino acids. CDR3 in DNA: TGTGCCAGCAGTTTAGTGGCGGGGGGTACCTACGAGCAGTACTTC. Residues: CASSLVAGGTYEQYF.

The chain has TRBV20-1 and TRBJ2-5; 10 nucleotides line up with TRBD1. Matching the DNA end better, TRBJ2-7 makes the J call doubtful. CDR3 size: 15 residues. The V gene's germline CDR1 is DFQATT and CDR2 SNEGSKA (reference sequence). CDR3 in DNA: TGCAGTGCTAGTCACCGGGACAGGGGTCCCTACGAGCAGTACTTC. This translates into CSASHRDRGPYEQYF.

This clonotype turned up a few times. The chain combines TRBV12-3 or TRBV12-4 with TRBJ2-7, with D possibly being TRBD1 (5 bases). This CDR3 has 13 amino acids. Trimming removed 6 bases at V and 0 bases at J, with 9 bases between. The CDR3 region has the DNA TGTGCCAGCAGACTGACAGACTCCTACGAGCAGTACTTC. This gives the protein CASRLTDSYEQYF.

The chain combines TRBV5-1 with TRBJ2-7; D may match TRBD1 or TRBD2 (5 bases each). This CDR3 contains 17 residues. Trimming shortened V by 3 bases and J by 8 bases, and 27 bases separated the two germline ends. Germline V gene lookup returns CDR1 SGHRS and CDR2 YFSETQ. The CDR3, as DNA: TGCGCCAGCAGCTCGCAGCCGACCGGGACCGGATATAAACAGCAGTACTTC. It encodes CASSSQPTGTGYKQQYF. The variable domain in full, completed from reference TRBV5-1 and TRBJ2-7, reads KAGVTQTPRYLIKTRGQQVTLSCSPISGHRSVSWYQQTPGQGLQFLFEYFSETQRNKGNFPGRFSGRQFSNSRSEMNVSTLELGDSALYLCASSSQPTGTGYKQQYFGPGTRLTVT.

V gene TRBV7-2 combines with J gene TRBJ2-5, with 11 nucleotides matching TRBD2. J gave up 4 bases and V 8 bases, and 6 bases lay outside the gene matches. Germline CDR1 is SGHTA and CDR2 is FQGNSA. The CDR3 runs to 14 residues. The chain's CDR3 is CASGPGTSGETQYF. CDR3 DNA: TGTGCCAGCGGCCCTGGGACTAGCGGAGAGACCCAGTACTTC.

About this clonotype itself: An end of the junction differs from the germline gene, which may be a read error. The V call is TRBV5-1, the J call TRBJ2-3, with D perhaps TRBD2 (6 bases). The CDR3 consists of 16 residues. The V gene's germline CDR1 is SGHRS and CDR2 YFSETQ. CDR3 DNA: TGCACCAGCAGCTTGGGTGCGGGGTCGAGCACAGATACGCAGTATTTT. This codes for CTSSLGAGSSTDTQYF.

The V gene is TRBV7-2, the J gene TRBJ1-1, with unresolved D. CDR1 SGHTA and CDR2 FQGNSA come from the germline V gene. The V and J ends lost 7 bases and 1 base respectively, with 10 bases between them. The CDR3 extends over 13 amino acids. The CDR3 bases are TGTGCCAGCAACTCCCCAGCGAACACTGAAGCTTTCTTT. It specifies CASNSPANTEAFF.

A few counts support this clonotype. The CDR3 nucleotides read TGTGCCAGCGGAACAGGACAGGGGCCCTACGAGCAGTACTTC. This encodes CASGTGQGPYEQYF. V is TRBV12-3 or TRBV12-4 and J is TRBJ2-7; 9 positions match TRBD1. Losses at the gene ends were 8 bases for V and 2 bases for J; bases not matched to a gene: 7. This CDR3 has 14 residues.

This clonotype was counted a single time. V gene TRBV11-2 combines with J gene TRBJ2-4, with no clear D. V was pared by 2 bases and J by 13 bases, with 27 bases between. Germline V gene data show CDR1 as SGHAT and CDR2 as FQNNGV. The CDR3 loop spans 17 amino acids. CDR3 sequence (DNA): TGTGCCAGCAGCTTAAATCGAATGGGTGTGACCTACAATGAGCAGTACTTC. Its translation: CASSLNRMGVTYNEQYF.

The J gene is TRBJ2-3, the V gene TRBV7-2, with 7 nucleotides matching TRBD2. V shed 5 bases and J 5 bases; nucleotides not matched to a gene: 10. The CDR3 is 15 amino acids. Germline lookup yields CDR1 SGHTA and CDR2 FQGNSA. CDR3 amino acids: CASSLLRGGVDTQYF. The CDR3 DNA is TGTGCCAGCAGCCTACTGCGCGGGGGAGTAGATACGCAGTATTTT.

The chain joins TRBV4-1 to TRBJ2-5, with D possibly being TRBD1 (5 bases). The germline gives CDR1 MGHRA, CDR2 YSYEKL. The CDR3 is 15 amino acids. Deletions cut 0 bases from V and 0 bases from J, with 8 bases between. In DNA form, the CDR3 reads TGCGCCAGCAGCCAAGATGGGGCAGACCAAGAGACCCAGTACTTC. Residues: CASSQDGADQETQYF.

The rearrangement uses TRBV15 and TRBJ1-2, with D possibly TRBD1 on 6 matching bases. The CDR3 runs to 14 residues. Per germline, CDR1 LNHNV and CDR2 YYDKDF (reference sequence). V was cut by 8 bases and J by 4 bases, with 17 bases left in between. CDR3 bases: TGTGCCACCGCGCGGGGGGCGGATAGCTATGGCTACACCTTC. Translating gives CATARGADSYGYTF.

This clonotype came up a few times. The CDR3 sequence is CASSIGQGPPLGSPLHF. The CDR3 nucleotides are TGTGCCAGCAGCATCGGACAGGGGCCCCCCCTGGGCTCACCCCTCCACTTT. The gene calls are TRBV21-1 and TRBJ1-6; the DNA was not compared with TRBD1, the D call given in the table. TRBV21-1 is given as a pseudogene. This CDR3 spans 17 amino acids.

This clonotype was seen only a few times. This sequence joins TRBV4-1 and TRBJ2-3, with TRBD2 identical over 7 bases. Germline CDR1 and CDR2: MGHRA and YSYEKL. The CDR3 spans 15 residues. V gave up 4 bases and J gave up 6 bases; unmatched junction bases: 10. The CDR3: CASSRAQSGVDTQYF. CDR3 bases: TGCGCCAGCAGCCGCGCACAAAGCGGGGTGGATACGCAGTATTTT.

This clonotype showed up just a few times. J is TRBJ2-4 and V is TRBV20-1; a weak D match, TRBD2 (5 bases). V lost 3 bases and J 3 bases, leaving 12 bases between the germline ends. The CDR3 loop spans 14 amino acids. The germline V gene encodes CDR1 DFQATT and CDR2 SNEGSKA (reference sequence). In DNA form, the CDR3 reads TGCAGTGCTAGTACGTCGGGGAACAAAAACATTCAGTACTTC. This encodes CSASTSGNKNIQYF.

This clonotype was detected a few times. V usage is TRBV20-1 and J usage is TRBJ2-7; 7 nucleotides agree with TRBD2. The DNA end favors TRBJ2-4, so the J call may be wrong. There are 16 residues in the CDR3. Germline assignment: CDR1 DFQATT and CDR2 SNEGSKA (reference sequence). As DNA, the CDR3 is TGCAGTGCTAGAGTTGCTTCGGGGACTAATCCCAACATTCAGTACTTC. Its translation: CSARVASGTNPNIQYF.

In its sample, this clonotype was seen a few times. The chain links TRBV7-2 to TRBJ2-1, with D perhaps matching TRBD2 (7 bases). There are 13 residues in the CDR3. Between the trimmed V and J ends, which lost 5 bases and 8 bases, there was a span of 13 bases. Germline-derived CDR1 and CDR2 are SGHTA and FQGNSA. In DNA, the CDR3 is TGTGCCAGCAGCCTAGGGGGGGGCCATGAGCAGTTCTTC. Translation: CASSLGGGHEQFF.

The V gene is TRBV24-1, the J gene TRBJ2-3, with D hard to call. The ends were cut back, 4 bases at V and 1 base at J, with 14 bases in the middle. Germline V gene lookup returns CDR1 KGHDR and CDR2 SFDVKD. The CDR3 length is 16 residues. The CDR3 here is CATSDPGRKGTDTQYF. The CDR3 nucleotides are TGTGCCACCAGTGACCCCGGACGTAAGGGCACAGATACGCAGTATTTT.

This clonotype occurred once. This rearrangement joins TRBV18 to TRBJ2-5; D gene ambiguous. CDR3 length equals 13 residues. Germline assignment: CDR1 KGHSH and CDR2 LQKENI. Trimming pared 3 bases from V and 1 base from J, leaving 6 bases between. CDR3 residues: CASSPAAQETQYF. The CDR3 nucleotides are TGTGCCAGCTCACCGGCGGCCCAAGAGACCCAGTACTTC.

This chain connects TRBV7-9 to TRBJ2-3; D not certain. CDR1 and CDR2 (germline): SEHNR, FQNEAQ (reference sequence). The CDR3 sequence is 15 residues long. Between the trimmed V and J ends, which lost 2 bases and 2 bases, there was a span of 11 bases. This chain's CDR3 is CASSLTVQPTDTQYF. The CDR3, as DNA: TGTGCCAGCAGCTTAACCGTCCAACCCACAGATACGCAGTATTTT.

The J gene is TRBJ1-2, the V gene TRBV20-1; D unclear. Trimming stripped 5 bases from V and 4 bases from J, with 14 bases between. This CDR3 is built from 13 residues. The germline CDR1 and CDR2 sequences are DFQATT and SNEGSKA (reference sequence). The CDR3 DNA reads TGCAGTGCTGGGGATCGGGCGAGCTATGGCTACACCTTC. Its protein is CSAGDRASYGYTF.